The 32 T cell receptor beta chains below were found in one sample sequenced in a study of identical twins. Each CDR3 protein is one row after TCRdb ran MiXCR on the 5' RACE reads. This table has around 1.7 million distinct CDR3 sequences, more than 30% appearing once. The sequenced sample was cord blood. The receptors here all came from a newborn girl in good health.

This clonotype was picked up a small number of times. The chain couples TRBV28 to TRBJ2-3, with 11 bases aligning to TRBD2. The CDR3 totals 15 residues. V lost 5 bases to trimming and J lost 6 bases; unmatched junction nucleotides: 7. Germline V gene data show CDR1 as MDHEN and CDR2 as SYDVKM. The CDR3 loop reads CASSVLAGVWDTQYF. In DNA form, the CDR3 reads TGTGCCAGCAGTGTACTAGCGGGAGTGTGGGATACGCAGTATTTT.

This clonotype was seen repeatedly, ten times or more. V usage is TRBV29-1 and J usage is TRBJ2-3; tentatively, D is TRBD1 (6 bases). The CDR3 covers 13 residues. Per germline, CDR1 SQVTM and CDR2 ANQGSEA. V shed 3 bases and J shed 4 bases, with 11 bases lying between them. CDR3 protein: CSVDRTASDTQYF. The CDR3, as DNA: TGCAGCGTTGATCGGACAGCGTCAGATACGCAGTATTTT.

This clonotype was seen only a few times. The rearrangement links TRBV2 to TRBJ2-1, with 12 bases identical to TRBD2. With 6 bases clipped from V and 11 bases from J, the junction kept 8 bases outside the gene matches. CDR1 SNHLY and CDR2 FYNNEI come from the germline V gene. The CDR3 is 14 residues long. The CDR3 region is CASRRLAGEGKQFF. The CDR3, as DNA: TGTGCCAGCAGACGACTAGCGGGAGAGGGGAAGCAGTTCTTC.

CDR3: CASSLDGTGRIRRNTEAFF. Written as DNA, the CDR3 is TGCGCCAGCAGCTTGGATGGGACAGGGAGGATTAGGAGGAACACTGAAGCTTTCTTT. The rearrangement joins TRBV5-1 to TRBJ1-1; 9 bases align to TRBD1. V shed 0 bases, J shed 1 base, and the junction held 13 bases outside the gene matches. The CDR3 contains 19 residues. Germline CDR1 reads SGHRS; CDR2 reads YFSETQ.

The CDR3 DNA follows: TGTGCCAGCAGGGGAGCACTGAGCACTGAAGCTTTCTTT. Encoded protein: CASRGALSTEAFF. This chain uses TRBV2 with TRBJ1-1; D gene ambiguous. The CDR3 extends over 13 amino acids. V lost 6 bases, J lost 4 bases, and 12 bases lay in between. The germline CDR1 and CDR2 sequences are SNHLY and FYNNEI.

V is TRBV9 and J is TRBJ1-4; 8 bases line up with TRBD1. This CDR3 is 16 amino acids long. V lost 3 bases to trimming and J lost 5 bases; unmatched junction nucleotides: 9. CDR1 and CDR2 from the germline V gene are SGDLS and YYNGEE. CDR3 sequence reads: CASSAEGQGHNEKLFF. The CDR3 DNA follows: TGTGCCAGCAGCGCGGAAGGACAGGGACACAATGAAAAACTGTTTTTT.

This clonotype was seen many times. The rearrangement joins TRBV4-2 to TRBJ2-4; maybe TRBD1 (6 bases). The length of the CDR3 is 12 residues. Trimming shortened V by 4 bases and J by 7 bases, and 8 bases separated the two germline ends. In germline, CDR1 is LGHNA, CDR2 YNFKEQ. The CDR3 DNA is TGTGCCAGCAGCCCCACAGGGAACATTCAGTACTTC. Translation gives CASSPTGNIQYF.

The chain combines TRBV6-6 with TRBJ2-7, with D unclear. Per germline, CDR1 MNHNY and CDR2 SVGAGI (reference sequence). V was shortened by 0 bases and J by 4 bases, with 10 bases between the two germline ends. The CDR3 length is 14 residues. This chain's CDR3 is CASSYSKWGYEQYF. The CDR3 region has the DNA TGTGCCAGCAGTTACTCGAAATGGGGATACGAGCAGTACTTC.

This clonotype showed up just a few times. The chain couples TRBV28 to TRBJ2-1; D not resolved. Trimming removed 5 bases at V and 0 bases at J, with 8 bases between. Germline loops: CDR1 MDHEN, CDR2 SYDVKM. This CDR3 comprises 14 residues. CDR3: CASSPHSSYNEQFF. CDR3 coding DNA: TGTGCCAGCAGTCCTCACAGCTCCTACAATGAGCAGTTCTTC.

This clonotype has only a few counts. The chain carries TRBV29-1 and TRBJ1-1, with TRBD1 matching 7 bases. The CDR3 is made up of 13 amino acids. CDR1 and CDR2 (germline): SQVTM, ANQGSEA. J was trimmed by 0 bases and V by 6 bases; bases with no gene match: 4. The CDR3 DNA sequence: TGCAGCGTCTTGGACAGGATGAACACTGAAGCTTTCTTT. Its translation: CSVLDRMNTEAFF.

This clonotype was seen only a few times. The gene calls are TRBV29-1 and TRBJ2-1, with 7 nucleotides matching TRBD1. V shed 7 bases, J shed 2 bases, and the junction held 2 bases outside the gene matches. The CDR3 runs to 12 residues. Germline lookup yields CDR1 SQVTM and CDR2 ANQGSEA. The CDR3 bases are TGCAGCGCTGACAGGGCCTACAATGAGCAGTTCTTC. Translating gives CSADRAYNEQFF.

A few counts support this clonotype. V and J are TRBV20-1 and TRBJ1-5; no definite D call. The CDR3 length is 14 residues. Trimming removed 6 bases from V and 0 bases from J, with 12 bases in between. Germline CDR1 and CDR2: DFQATT and SNEGSKA (reference sequence). The CDR3, as DNA: TGCAGTGCCCCGGGCCAGTATAGCAATCAGCCCCAGCATTTT. It encodes CSAPGQYSNQPQHF.

This clonotype has more than one count but fewer than ten. The chain combines TRBV27 with TRBJ2-7, with D maybe TRBD1 (5 bases). This CDR3 is 14 amino acids long. V was trimmed by 4 bases and J by 3 bases, leaving 13 bases between them. The germline V gene has CDR1 MNHEY and CDR2 SMNVEV (reference sequence). The CDR3 DNA reads TGTGCCAGCAGTTCAGCGTTAGGGGTCTACGAGCAGTACTTC. Translation gives CASSSALGVYEQYF.

The V call is TRBV6-6, the J call TRBJ2-1, with 8 bases aligning to TRBD2. Trimming removed 5 bases from V and 0 bases from J; junction bases left unmatched: 6. CDR3 size: 16 residues. CDR1 and CDR2 (germline): MNHNY, SVGAGI (reference sequence). The CDR3 region has the DNA TGTGCCAGCAGTCCTAGCGGGTGGAGCTCCTACAATGAGCAGTTCTTC. Amino acid sequence: CASSPSGWSSYNEQFF.

This clonotype showed up just a few times. The rearrangement joins TRBV12-3 or TRBV12-4 to TRBJ2-5; D possibly corresponds to TRBD1 (6 bases). The germline V and J ends were trimmed by 5 bases and 4 bases, with 14 bases remaining between them. The CDR3 contains 14 residues. As DNA, the CDR3 is TGTGCCAGCAGTCCCCACAGGGTTCGAGAGACCCAGTACTTC. It codes for CASSPHRVRETQYF.

This clonotype was recorded a few times. The CDR3: CASSQEGRFAGGGTGELFF. CDR3 nucleotides: TGTGCCAGCAGCCAAGAAGGGAGATTCGCGGGAGGTGGGACCGGGGAGCTGTTTTTT. The chain links TRBV4-2 to TRBJ2-2; 8 nucleotides line up with TRBD2. Per the germline V gene, CDR1 is LGHNA and CDR2 is YNFKEQ. With 0 bases clipped from V and 5 bases from J, the junction kept 14 bases outside the gene matches. The CDR3 has 19 amino acids.

V and J are TRBV4-1 and TRBJ2-4; 16 bases agree with TRBD2. Germline CDR1 is MGHRA and CDR2 is YSYEKL. With 4 bases clipped from V and 1 base from J, the junction kept 4 bases outside the gene matches. This CDR3 is 18 amino acids long. The CDR3 DNA reads TGCGCCAGCAGCCTGGGACTAGCGGGGGGGCAGGCCAAAAACATTCAGTACTTC. Translating it yields CASSLGLAGGQAKNIQYF.

The chain couples TRBV5-1 to TRBJ2-7, with TRBD1 identical over 7 bases. Germline V gene data show CDR1 as SGHRS and CDR2 as YFSETQ. V gave up 0 bases and J gave up 5 bases; unmatched junction bases: 8. The CDR3 length is 15 residues. The CDR3 region has the DNA TGCGCCAGCAGCTTGGGACCGGACAGGCACAACGAGCAGTACTTC. Encoded protein: CASSLGPDRHNEQYF.

This chain joins TRBV6-2 or TRBV6-3 and TRBJ2-7, with 7 bases lining up with TRBD2. With V trimmed by 0 bases and J by 7 bases, 18 bases remained unmatched. Germline V gene lookup returns CDR1 MNHEY and CDR2 SVGEGT. The CDR3 has 18 amino acids. In DNA, the CDR3 is TGTGCCAGCAGTTACTCGATCGGGACCGGGACTATCAACAATGAGCAGTACTTC. Amino acids: CASSYSIGTGTINNEQYF.

This sequence joins TRBV9 and TRBJ1-2; TRBD1 aligns across 8 bases. V was clipped by 4 bases and J by 6 bases; unmatched bases: 11. The CDR3 is made up of 15 amino acids. The V gene's germline CDR1 is SGDLS and CDR2 YYNGEE. The CDR3 loop is CASSSSGTGGHGYTF. CDR3 sequence (DNA): TGTGCCAGCAGCTCCTCCGGGACAGGAGGTCATGGCTACACCTTC.

The V and J genes are TRBV7-6 and TRBJ2-3; D ambiguous. V was clipped by 5 bases and J by 5 bases, with 8 bases between them. Looked up from germline, CDR1 is SGHVS and CDR2 is FNYEAQ. This CDR3 is built from 12 residues. The CDR3 sequence is CASSTPRDTQYF. The CDR3 nucleotides read TGTGCCAGCAGCACCCCCCGAGATACGCAGTATTTT.

The chain recombines TRBV10-3 with TRBJ2-1, with 11 bases aligning to TRBD2. Germline trimming cut 8 bases from V and 4 bases from J; bases unmatched to any gene: 7. Germline assignment: CDR1 ENHRY and CDR2 SYGVKD. This CDR3 has 15 amino acids. CDR3 sequence reads: CAICPGLAVYNEQFF. CDR3 bases: TGTGCCATCTGTCCGGGACTAGCGGTTTACAATGAGCAGTTCTTC.

A few counts support this clonotype. This chain connects TRBV6-5 to TRBJ2-3; tentative D call: TRBD2 (6 bases). V was clipped by 5 bases and J by 3 bases, with 15 bases between them. Per germline, CDR1 MNHEY and CDR2 SVGAGI. This CDR3 contains 15 residues. The chain's CDR3 is CASSPGTRVTDTQYF. CDR3 nucleotides: TGTGCCAGCAGTCCCGGGACTCGTGTAACAGATACGCAGTATTTT.

About this clonotype: This could be a read error, since a much larger clone is one nucleotide away. The rearrangement links TRBV2 to TRBJ2-4, with a tentative D call TRBD2 (5 bases). CDR1 and CDR2 (germline): SNHLY, FYNNEI. The CDR3 loop spans 15 amino acids. CDR3 nucleotides: TGTGCCAGCAGTGCGGTACGGCTAGCCAAAAACACTCAGTACTTC. The encoded protein is CASSAVRLAKNTQYF. The variable domain in full, with the rest retrieved from reference TRBV2 and TRBJ2-4, is EPEVTQTPSHQVTQMGQEVILRCVPISNHLYFYWYRQILGQKVEFLVSFYNNEISEKSEIFDDQFSVERPDGSNFTLKIRSTKLEDSAMYFCASSAVRLAKNTQYFGAGTRLSVL.

In this sample, this clonotype turned up a few times. This sequence joins TRBV12-3 or TRBV12-4 and TRBJ2-7; D is unresolved. CDR3 length: 15 amino acids. V was pared by 6 bases and J by 1 base, with 16 bases between. The CDR3 DNA sequence: TGTGCCAGCAGCCTTGACACTCTCCTATCCTACGAGCAGTACTTC. Protein: CASSLDTLLSYEQYF.

This clonotype turned up a few times. The V call is TRBV18, the J call TRBJ2-7; TRBD1 is a possible D gene (6 bases). This CDR3 comprises 15 residues. Germline V CDR1 and CDR2: KGHSH, LQKENI. With 2 bases removed from V and 2 bases from J, the gap between germline ends came to 13 bases. The CDR3 region has the DNA TGTGCCAGCTCACCATTCCAGGGGTTAACCTACGAGCAGTACTTC. This sequence encodes CASSPFQGLTYEQYF.

Concerning this clonotype: A clone one base away is much larger, so this may be a read error. The J gene is TRBJ2-1, the V gene TRBV6-5; 8 positions agree with TRBD1. Per the germline V gene, CDR1 is MNHEY and CDR2 is SVGAGI. The CDR3 consists of 11 residues. CDR3 bases: TGTACCAGCGACAGGGGCAATGAGCAGTTCTTC. This codes for CTSDRGNEQFF.

This clonotype was picked up a small number of times. The V gene is TRBV27, the J gene TRBJ2-5, with 13 bases lining up with TRBD2. This CDR3 is built from 16 residues. Trimming at V came to 5 bases and at J to 2 bases, leaving 5 bases not matched to a gene. The V gene's germline CDR1 is MNHEY and CDR2 SMNVEV (reference sequence). CDR3 coding DNA: TGTGCCAGCAGTGCGACTAGCGGGAGGCCACAAGAGACCCAGTACTTC. Its translation: CASSATSGRPQETQYF.

This clonotype appeared a few times. The chain combines TRBV27 with TRBJ1-1; 7 bases fit TRBD1. The V and J ends lost 5 bases and 6 bases, in that order; junction bases with no gene match: 9. The CDR3 length is 14 residues. Germline V gene sequence: CDR1 MNHEY, CDR2 SMNVEV (reference sequence). The CDR3 DNA reads TGTGCCAGCAGTGAGACGGGACAGATCCCTGAAGCTTTCTTT. It encodes CASSETGQIPEAFF.

Concerning this clonotype: A much larger clone differs by one base, so this may be a read error. The rearrangement uses TRBV19 and TRBJ1-5, with D maybe TRBD1 (5 bases). Germline-derived CDR1 and CDR2 are LNHDA and SQIVND (reference sequence). There are 14 residues in the CDR3. The CDR3 region has the DNA TGTGCCAGTAGTATCAGGGATAGCGATCAGCCCCAGCATTTT. It specifies CASSIRDSDQPQHF. The full variable domain, with the rest looked up from reference TRBV19 and TRBJ1-5, is DGGITQSPKYLFRKEGQNVTLSCEQNLNHDAMYWYRQDPGQGLRLIYYSQIVNDFQKGDIAEGYSVSREKKESFPLTVTSAQKNPTAFYLCASSIRDSDQPQHFGDGTRLSIL.

The V and J genes are TRBV28 and TRBJ1-6, with D hard to call. V dropped 4 bases and J dropped 9 bases, with 13 bases sitting between them. CDR3 length: 14 residues. Germline CDR1 and CDR2: MDHEN and SYDVKM. The chain's CDR3 is CASSSPGLISPLHF. CDR3 DNA sequence: TGTGCCAGCAGTTCTCCGGGTCTGATTTCACCCCTCCACTTT.

This clonotype was recorded a few times. J is TRBJ2-3 and V is TRBV28, with 10 bases aligning to TRBD2. Trimming cost V 4 bases and J 6 bases; bases outside gene matches: 7. The germline CDR1 and CDR2 sequences are MDHEN and SYDVKM. The CDR3 is made up of 15 amino acids. CDR3 DNA: TGTGCCAGCAGTTCTCTAGGGACTAGCGAGGATACGCAGTATTTT. Encoded protein: CASSSLGTSEDTQYF.